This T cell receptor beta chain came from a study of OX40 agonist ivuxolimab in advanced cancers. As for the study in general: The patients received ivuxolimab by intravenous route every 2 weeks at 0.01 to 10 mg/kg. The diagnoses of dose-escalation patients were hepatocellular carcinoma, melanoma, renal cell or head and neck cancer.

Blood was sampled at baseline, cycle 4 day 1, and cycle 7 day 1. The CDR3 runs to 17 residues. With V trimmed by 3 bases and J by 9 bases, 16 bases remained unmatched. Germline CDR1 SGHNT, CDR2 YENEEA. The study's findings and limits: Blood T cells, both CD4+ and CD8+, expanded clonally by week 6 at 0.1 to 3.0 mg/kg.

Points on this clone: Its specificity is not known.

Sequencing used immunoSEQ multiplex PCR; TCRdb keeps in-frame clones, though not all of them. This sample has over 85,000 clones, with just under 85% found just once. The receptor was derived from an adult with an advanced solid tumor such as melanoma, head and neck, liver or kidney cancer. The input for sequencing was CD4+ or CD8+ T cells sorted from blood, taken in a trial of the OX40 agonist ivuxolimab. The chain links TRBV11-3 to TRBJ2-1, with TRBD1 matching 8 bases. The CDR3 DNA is TGTGCCAGCAGCTTCCGCGTTGGTACAGGGGGTCATGGTGAGCAGTTCTTC. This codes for CASSFRVGTGGHGEQFF.